This TCR beta chain is drawn from a study of T cell responses to AZD1222 COVID-19 vaccine. This clone is a singleton in its sample. Trimming left V 2 bases short and J 3 bases short, with 14 bases between. Germline V lookup: CDR1 SGHNT, CDR2 YYREEE (reference sequence). The CDR3 length is 15 residues. TCRdb keeps only in-frame clones here, not all; method: immunoSEQ multiplex PCR. The sample includes 80,000 or so clones, approximately 90% of them seen just once. The chain couples TRBV5-4 to TRBJ1-2; tentatively, D is TRBD1 (5 bases). This TCR was sampled from an adult in good health. This sample comprised peripheral blood, obtained on day 0 of AZD1222 vaccination. The CDR3 is CASSLIGENYYGYTF. The CDR3 DNA reads as TGTGCCAGCAGCTTAATAGGGGAAAATTACTATGGCTACACCTTC.